This T cell receptor beta chain emerged from a study of cytomegalovirus exposure and HLA in healthy donors. Overall study findings and caveats: Rarity marked most TCR sequences, yet some public TCRs occurred in many donors. A later analysis linked around 17,000 TCR beta sequences to HLA alleles at 0.05 false discovery rate. Later analysis reportedly placed an Asian-associated ancestry cluster below the approximately 730-donor mean in N-insertions.

A note on this clone: Its antigen is unknown.

It was with 60 Vbeta and 13 Jbeta primers that the PCR ran. Some clones are missing from TCRdb's copy, which holds only in-frame ones; the method was immunoSEQ multiplex PCR. The sample lists about 210,000 clones, about four fifths occurring once. This TCR was recovered from a woman in her fifties or sixties in good health and CMV-seropositive. Specimen: PBMCs.

The CDR3 spells CASRPRTTPLNYGYTF. DNA of the CDR3: TGTGCCAGCAGACCTAGGACAACCCCCCTCAACTATGGCTACACCTTC. This chain uses TRBV2 with TRBJ1-2; weak D call: TRBD1 (5 bases). The CDR3 totals 16 residues. CDR1 and CDR2 from the germline V gene are SNHLY and FYNNEI. V lost 6 bases and J lost 2, with 19 bases in between.